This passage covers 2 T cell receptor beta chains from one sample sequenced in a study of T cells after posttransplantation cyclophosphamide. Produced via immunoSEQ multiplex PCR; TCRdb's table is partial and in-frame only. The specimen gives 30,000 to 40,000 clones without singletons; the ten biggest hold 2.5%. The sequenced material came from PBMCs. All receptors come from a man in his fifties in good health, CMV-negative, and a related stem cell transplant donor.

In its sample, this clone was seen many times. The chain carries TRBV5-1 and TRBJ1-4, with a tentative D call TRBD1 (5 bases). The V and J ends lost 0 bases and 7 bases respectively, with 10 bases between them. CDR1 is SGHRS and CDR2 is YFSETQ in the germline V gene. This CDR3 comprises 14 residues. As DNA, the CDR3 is TGCGCCAGCAGCTTGGAGGGGAACGGTGAAAAACTGTTTTTT. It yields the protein CASSLEGNGEKLFF.

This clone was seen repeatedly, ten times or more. CDR3 loop: CASRLQGYEQYF. DNA of the CDR3: TGTGCCAGCAGGTTACAGGGGTACGAGCAGTACTTC. This rearrangement joins TRBV2 to TRBJ2-7; TRBD1 matches at 7 bases. The CDR3 sequence is 12 residues long. The junction had 3 bases not matched to a gene; V was cut back by 6 bases and J by 4 bases. Germline V gene data show CDR1 as SNHLY and CDR2 as FYNNEI.